This T cell receptor (beta chain) was recovered during a study of blood T cell repertoires in COVID-19 (dated by TCRdb to the early 2020s). In terms of the full investigation: Samples covering the acute and convalescent phases of COVID-19 were provided by collaborators in the United States, Italy and Spain. Sample metadata almost always included a de-identified subject ID, COVID-19 status, age in years and sex. The samples were drawn from two sources: the first 160 participants of the ongoing ImmuneRACE study, and 1,254 subjects contributed by 6 global collaborators. The repertoires were made available in a free public database intended to serve as a resource for research on the immune response to SARS-CoV-2. Where HLA class I and class II types were available, the types were taken from metadata supplied by the sample provider, not from assay-based typing. Deeply sampled blood TCRbeta repertoires from subjects exposed to, actively infected with, or recovered from COVID-19 were included in the dataset. The prospective study material was composed of cDNA or gDNA derived from T cells, B-cell-depleted T cells, or PBMCs. Here is what the overall study found, with its caveats: The quantity of clinical and demographic metadata differed by source and by participant and was supplied without curation.

The immunoSEQ Assay, a bias-controlled multiplex PCR, was used to amplify TCRbeta CDR3 regions from genomic DNA. The authors processed their data as follows. The number of nucleated cells in each sample was estimated by amplification of reference gene primers within the assay. Sequence reads were collapsed and filtered to measure the absolute abundance of every unique TCRbeta CDR3 rearrangement. For each sample, productive Simpson clonality was calculated as the square root of Simpson's diversity index across productive rearrangements. TCRdb provides this immuneACCESS table in a form limited to in-frame rearrangements. Some clones are lacking; in checked studies, under half of them reflect an unresolved V gene, and why the rest are absent is not known. The V and J calls and clone size come from that table; D and trimming were worked out from the DNA. Within this sample are about 160,000 clones, with approximately 80% of them counted one time only. The leading ten clones occupy roughly 8.4% of the sample.

Each collaborating institution followed its own protocols to collect whole blood in K2EDTA tubes. Collaborator samples were shipped for TCRbeta analysis as frozen whole blood, isolated PBMCs, or DNA extracted from either sample type. V loses 0 bases, J loses 4 bases, and the germline ends lie 16 bases apart. The germline V gene sets CDR1 to SGHRS and CDR2 to YFSETQ. Taken from cysteine to phenylalanine, the CDR3 has 16 residues. The read is trimmed to its CDR3 DNA, 48 bases read in frame from base 1. This clone has just a few counts. Its antigen target is currently unknown. Base qualities are missing; no much larger clone stands one base away.

The sequencing sample was made of peripheral blood. The V and J segments used are TRBV5-1 and TRBJ2-5, with TRBD1 perhaps the D gene, on 5 matching bases. The sequence derives from a man in his sixties with acute or convalescent COVID-19. The CDR3 reads CASSLAGQGGGETQYF. The sequenced DNA is TGCGCCAGCAGCTTGGCCGGTCAGGGCGGTGGAGAGACCCAGTACTTC.